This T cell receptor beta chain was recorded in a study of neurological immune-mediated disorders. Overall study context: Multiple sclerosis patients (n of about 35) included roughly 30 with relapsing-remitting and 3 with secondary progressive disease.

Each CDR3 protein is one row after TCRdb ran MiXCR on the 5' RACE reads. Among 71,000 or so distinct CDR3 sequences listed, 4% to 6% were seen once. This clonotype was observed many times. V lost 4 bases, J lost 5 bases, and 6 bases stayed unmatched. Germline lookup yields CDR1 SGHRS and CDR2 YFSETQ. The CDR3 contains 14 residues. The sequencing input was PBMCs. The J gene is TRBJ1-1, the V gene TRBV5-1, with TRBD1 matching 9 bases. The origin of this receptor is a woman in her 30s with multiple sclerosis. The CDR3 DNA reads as TGCGCCAGCAGCGAACAGGGGGCATCTACTGAAGCTTTCTTT. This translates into CASSEQGASTEAFF. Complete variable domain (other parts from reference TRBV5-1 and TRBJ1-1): KAGVTQTPRYLIKTRGQQVTLSCSPISGHRSVSWYQQTPGQGLQFLFEYFSETQRNKGNFPGRFSGRQFSNSRSEMNVSTLELGDSALYLCASSEQGASTEAFFGQGTRLTVV.